The 13 T cell receptor beta chains in this list originate from one sample, sequenced in a study of OX40 agonist ivuxolimab in advanced cancers. Repertoires were generated with immunoSEQ multiplex PCR, while TCRdb's copy carries only in-frame clones and drops some. The sample has approximately 76,000 clones, roughly 86% seen once. The material was CD4+ or CD8+ T cells sorted from blood, obtained in a trial of the OX40 agonist ivuxolimab. These receptors came from an adult with an advanced solid tumor such as melanoma, head and neck, liver or kidney cancer.

The table lists this clone with a count of one. V is TRBV20-1 and J is TRBJ1-4; D not certain. CDR3 length: 11 residues. Germline V gene sequence: CDR1 DFQATT, CDR2 SNEGSKA (reference sequence). V was trimmed by 2 bases and J by 7 bases, leaving 5 bases between them. CDR3 in DNA: TGCAGTGCTAGATTGGTTGAAAAACTGTTTTTT. The encoded protein is CSARLVEKLFF.

This clone appeared a single time. V gene TRBV18 combines with J gene TRBJ1-4; TRBD1 aligns across 9 bases. The V gene's germline CDR1 is KGHSH and CDR2 LQKENI. V lost 4 bases, J lost 2 bases, and 8 bases stayed unmatched. The CDR3 contains 17 residues. The CDR3 loop is CASSRMETGGTNEKLFF. As DNA, the CDR3 is TGTGCCAGCTCACGGATGGAGACAGGGGGGACTAATGAAAAACTGTTTTTT.

This clone was counted once. This chain uses TRBV29-1 with TRBJ2-5; TRBD1 matches at 7 bases. V trimming: 7 bases; J trimming: 5 bases; junction bases outside the gene matches: 10. Germline-derived CDR1 and CDR2 are SQVTM and ANQGSEA. This CDR3 is built from 13 residues. In DNA form, the CDR3 reads TGCAGCGGAGATAACAGGGGTTCGGAGACCCAGTACTTC. Residues: CSGDNRGSETQYF.

The V gene is TRBV6-5, the J gene TRBJ1-4; no reliable D call. This CDR3 comprises 14 residues. The germline V and J ends were trimmed by 6 bases and 5 bases, with 13 bases remaining between them. Germline CDR1 MNHEY, CDR2 SVGAGI. The CDR3 coding sequence is TGTGCCAGCAGACTATCCCGAGGCAATGAAAAACTGTTTTTT. Protein: CASRLSRGNEKLFF.

This clone occurred once. This chain joins TRBV5-4 and TRBJ1-1; no definite D call. The CDR3 runs 12 residues. Trimming stripped 6 bases from V and 4 bases from J, with 10 bases between. The germline V gene encodes CDR1 SGHNT and CDR2 YYREEE (reference sequence). The CDR3 DNA reads as TGTGCCAGCAAATCCCTAGGCACTGAAGCTTTCTTT. Encoded protein: CASKSLGTEAFF.

The gene calls are TRBV6-1 and TRBJ2-1; TRBD2 aligns across 10 bases. Germline loops: CDR1 MNHNS, CDR2 SASEGT. The V segment lost 1 base and the J segment 9 bases; nucleotides outside the gene matches: 9. The CDR3 is made up of 16 amino acids. The CDR3 DNA is TGTGCCAGCAGTGAAGAGAGCGGGGGGGCCATGTTTGAGCAGTTCTTC. Its translation: CASSEESGGAMFEQFF.

The chain has TRBV18 and TRBJ1-1, with TRBD1 matching over 8 bases. This CDR3 contains 12 residues. V was pared by 2 bases and J by 8 bases, with 1 base of the junction left unmatched. In germline, CDR1 is KGHSH, CDR2 LQKENI. The CDR3 spells CASSPDRGEAFF. CDR3 sequence (DNA): TGTGCCAGCTCACCAGACAGGGGAGAAGCTTTCTTT.

This CDR3 reads CASSQESRGGYGYTF. The CDR3 DNA reads TGCGCCAGCAGCCAAGAATCCAGGGGCGGCTATGGCTACACCTTC. The V call is TRBV4-3, the J call TRBJ1-2, with D possibly being TRBD1 (6 bases). Trimming cost V 0 bases and J 4 bases, with 12 bases left between them. This CDR3 comprises 15 residues. The V gene's germline CDR1 is LGHNA and CDR2 YSLEER.

The CDR3 DNA reads TGTGCCAGTAGTATTTGGCAGGGGGCCGGCAATCAGCCCCAGCATTTT. Encoded protein: CASSIWQGAGNQPQHF. The chain carries TRBV19 and TRBJ1-5, with TRBD1 matching over 8 bases. V dropped 3 bases and J dropped 2; count of bases not matched to a gene: 6. The CDR3 has 16 amino acids. CDR1 is LNHDA and CDR2 is SQIVND in the germline V gene (reference sequence). Supplemented by reference TRBV19 and TRBJ1-5, the full variable domain reads DGGITQSPKYLFRKEGQNVTLSCEQNLNHDAMYWYRQDPGQGLRLIYYSQIVNDFQKGDIAEGYSVSREKKESFPLTVTSAQKNPTAFYLCASSIWQGAGNQPQHFGDGTRLSIL.

This clone has only a few counts. J is TRBJ1-3 and V is TRBV11-2; D perhaps matches TRBD1 (6 bases). The germline V and J ends were trimmed by 4 bases and 4 bases, with 14 bases remaining between them. The CDR3 is 15 amino acids. Germline CDR1 is SGHAT and CDR2 is FQNNGV. The CDR3 spells CASSSRTGRGNTIYF. CDR3 in DNA: TGTGCCAGCAGCTCAAGAACAGGGCGAGGAAACACCATATATTTT.

DNA of the CDR3: TGTGCCAGCAGCCCGACAGGGACGCGGGATCAGCCCCAGCATTTT. Its translation is CASSPTGTRDQPQHF. The V gene is TRBV6-1, the J gene TRBJ1-5; 7 bases are a match to TRBD1. Trimming cost V 6 bases and J 5 bases; bases outside gene matches: 10. Germline V gene data show CDR1 as MNHNS and CDR2 as SASEGT. This CDR3 has 15 amino acids.

The V and J genes are TRBV7-9 and TRBJ2-1, with TRBD2 matching 8 bases. This CDR3 is built from 17 residues. Germline-derived CDR1 and CDR2 are SEHNR and FQNEAQ (reference sequence). Losses at the gene ends were 5 bases for V and 8 bases for J; bases not matched to a gene: 17. The CDR3 region is CASSRIPGTSRFDEQFF. The CDR3 region has the DNA TGTGCCAGCAGCCGAATTCCCGGGACTAGTAGGTTCGATGAGCAGTTCTTC. Full variable domain (rest looked up from reference TRBV7-9 and TRBJ2-1): DTGVSQNPRHKITKRGQNVTFRCDPISEHNRLYWYRQTLGQGPEFLTYFQNEAQLEKSRLLSDRFSAERPKGSFSTLEIQRTEQGDSAMYLCASSRIPGTSRFDEQFFGPGTRLTVL.

This rearrangement joins TRBV29-1 to TRBJ2-6; 7 nucleotides agree with TRBD2. The ends lost 4 bases at V and 0 bases at J; junction bases unmatched: 0. The CDR3 contains 14 residues. CDR1 and CDR2 from the germline V gene are SQVTM and ANQGSEA. CDR3 protein: CSVAGGSGANVLTF. The CDR3, as DNA: TGCAGCGTTGCGGGGGGCTCTGGGGCCAACGTCCTGACTTTC.